The rows below give T cell receptor beta chains drawn from one sample of a study of cytomegalovirus exposure and HLA in healthy donors. Some clones are missing from TCRdb's copy, which holds only in-frame ones; the method was immunoSEQ multiplex PCR. The sample lists under 250,000 clones; around nine tenths were seen once. The sequenced sample consisted of PBMCs. The receptors stem from a man aged 18-30 years in good health and CMV-seronegative. The CDR3 runs from the conserved cysteine through the conserved F or W. D genes are given only for firm matches. Some rows mark clone size as missing; the rest say once, few, many or name a class of expanded clone.

clone size,J gene,D gene,V gene,CDR3 DNA,CDR3 protein
.,TRBJ2-3,TRBD2,TRBV4-3,TGCGCCAGCAGCCAAGACGGCGGGGGATACACAGATACGCAGTATTTT,CASSQDGGGYTDTQYF
.,TRBJ1-5,.,TRBV27,TGTGCCAGCAGTTTGGGCATGGGCCAGCCCCAGCATTTT,CASSLGMGQPQHF
.,TRBJ2-1,.,TRBV29-1,TGCAGCGTTGATCCGGGACTCTACAATGAGCAGTTCTTC,CSVDPGLYNEQFF
.,TRBJ1-4,.,TRBV10-1,TGCGCCAGCAGTGATCGGGGAAATGAAAAACTGTTTTTT,CASSDRGNEKLFF
.,TRBJ2-4,.,TRBV21-1,TGTGCCAGCAGCAAAGCCCCAGGAGACGGGAATGGCCCCGGTCTTCTAGCCAAAAACATTCAGTACTTC,CASSKAPGDGNGPGLLAKNIQYF
once,TRBJ2-6,.,TRBV7-2,TGTGCCAGCAGCTCACAGGGCCTCCCTGGGGCCAACGTCCTGACTTTC,CASSSQGLPGANVLTF
.,TRBJ1-1,TRBD1,TRBV27,TGTGCCAGCAGTTTAAGTGGGACAGGCAACACTGAAGCTTTCTTT,CASSLSGTGNTEAFF
few,TRBJ2-2,.,TRBV27,TGTGCCAGCAGTTTTTTTAGCGGGGAGCTGTTTTTT,CASSFFSGELFF
.,TRBJ1-5,TRBD1,TRBV19,TGTGCCAGTGTCTCTCGGTTCACGGGACAGGGTGAGCTTAGCAATCAGCCCCAGCATTTT,CASVSRFTGQGELSNQPQHF
.,TRBJ2-7,.,TRBV19,TGTGCCAGTAGTAGGGGCGGGGAAAGCTCCTACGAGCAGTACTTC,CASSRGGESSYEQYF
.,TRBJ2-3,TRBD2,TRBV10-3,TGTGCCATCAGAGACCTAGCGGGAGGGGGCACAGATACGCAGTATTTT,CAIRDLAGGGTDTQYF
few,TRBJ2-2,.,TRBV7-2,TGTGCCAGCAGCCTAATGGGGGCGGACGGGGAGCTGTTTTTT,CASSLMGADGELFF
.,TRBJ1-4,.,TRBV9,TGTGCCAGCAGCCCAGGGAGGGAGGAGGAAAAACTGTTTTTT,CASSPGREEEKLFF
.,TRBJ2-2,TRBD1,TRBV5-4,TGTGCCAGCAGCTCGGACAGGGATGGCGGGGAGCTGTTTTTT,CASSSDRDGGELFF
.,TRBJ2-3,TRBD2,TRBV9,TGTGCCAGCAGCGTCGGACTAGCGGGGGGCACAGATACGCAGTATTTT,CASSVGLAGGTDTQYF
.,TRBJ1-2,TRBD1,TRBV7-9,TGTGCCAGCAGCGCTCTACTGGACAGGGGGCGCGGCTATGGCTACACCTTC,CASSALLDRGRGYGYTF
.,TRBJ1-1,.,TRBV7-2,TGTGCCAGCAGCCCCGGACATCGGAACACTGAAGCTTTCTTT,CASSPGHRNTEAFF
.,TRBJ1-4,.,TRBV11-2,TGTGCCAGCAGCTCAACTACGGACACCTGGAATGAAAAACTGTTTTTT,CASSSTTDTWNEKLFF
.,TRBJ2-6,.,TRBV5-1,TGCGCCAGCAGCTCTGAGAACTCTGGGGCCAACGTCCTGACTTTC,CASSSENSGANVLTF
.,TRBJ2-3,.,TRBV6-5,TGTGCCAGCAGTTACTCTGCAACGGCGAGGACAGATACGCAGTATTTT,CASSYSATARTDTQYF
.,TRBJ1-2,.,TRBV23-1,TGCGCCAGCAGTCAATCGCGGGGCAGGCCATATGGCTACACCTTC,CASSQSRGRPYGYTF
.,TRBJ2-1,.,TRBV7-3,TGTGCCAGCAGCCGAGGTAGGGGGTACGATGACAATGAGCAGTTCTTC,CASSRGRGYDDNEQFF
.,TRBJ2-7,TRBD2,TRBV15,TGTGCCACCAGCAGAGTAGCGGGGGGTTGGGAGCAGTACTTC,CATSRVAGGWEQYF
once,TRBJ1-5,.,TRBV5-1,TGCGCCAGCAGACTGGACGGGGATCAGCCCCAGCATTTT,CASRLDGDQPQHF
.,TRBJ1-5,.,TRBV4-1,TGCGCCAGCAGCCAGGAGGGACGGATTAATCAGCCCCAGCATTTT,CASSQEGRINQPQHF
.,TRBJ1-2,TRBD1,TRBV6-1,TGTGCCAGCGCAGCAGGGGGCGACTTTGGCTACACCTTC,CASAAGGDFGYTF
.,TRBJ2-3,.,TRBV4-3,TGCGCCAGCAGCCAAGAGAGGCTAATTTCGTCAGATACGCAGTATTTT,CASSQERLISSDTQYF
.,TRBJ2-5,.,TRBV6-5,TGTGCCAGCACCAAACAGGAGACCCAGTACTTC,CASTKQETQYF
.,TRBJ1-4,TRBD1,TRBV2,TGTGCCGACAGGACAGGTTATGGGGAAAAACTGTTTTTT,CADRTGYGEKLFF
.,TRBJ2-7,.,TRBV7-2,TGTGCCAGCAGCTTAGAGAGAGGGCATGAGCAGTACTTC,CASSLERGHEQYF
.,TRBJ1-6,TRBD1,TRBV6-6,TGTGCCAGCAGTGCCCGGGACAGGGGTAATTCACCCCTCCACTTT,CASSARDRGNSPLHF
once,TRBJ2-3,.,TRBV5-1,TGCGCCAGCAGCGTTCGACTGTACACAGATACGCAGTATTTT,CASSVRLYTDTQYF
.,TRBJ1-4,TRBD1,TRBV7-8,TGTGCCAGCAGCTCCGACAGGGGGGGAAAACTGTTTTTT,CASSSDRGGKLFF
.,TRBJ1-1,.,TRBV6-5,TGTGCCAGCAGTACAACGATGAACACTGAAGCTTTCTTT,CASSTTMNTEAFF
few,TRBJ1-2,.,TRBV28,TGTGCCAGCAGTTTGACAGCTAACTATGGCTACACCTTC,CASSLTANYGYTF
.,TRBJ1-5,.,TRBV19,TGTGCCAGTAGCATCCCTCTTCGGGAGCCGATTCAGCCCCAGCATTTT,CASSIPLREPIQPQHF
once,TRBJ1-4,.,TRBV15,TGTGCCACCAGCACGGGGAAGGGGACGGAGGGGGAAAAACTGTTTTTT,CATSTGKGTEGEKLFF
few,TRBJ1-2,.,TRBV2,TGTGCCAGCAGCAGAGGACAGCTCGAGGTCGGCTACACCTTC,CASSRGQLEVGYTF
.,TRBJ2-1,.,TRBV6-1,TGTGCCAGCAAAAAGTCAGGCTCCTACAATGAGCAGTTCTTC,CASKKSGSYNEQFF
.,TRBJ1-4,.,TRBV9,TGTGCCAGCAGCGGGACAGCAACTAATGAAAAACTGTTTTTT,CASSGTATNEKLFF
.,TRBJ2-7,TRBD2,TRBV19,TGTGCCAGTAGTATTGGGCTTAGCTCGCTAGCGGGAGGGTACGAGCAGTACTTC,CASSIGLSSLAGGYEQYF
once,TRBJ1-2,TRBD1,TRBV10-3,TGTGCCATCAGTGAAGCCGCCGGGGACAGCTATGGCTACACCTTC,CAISEAAGDSYGYTF